This T cell receptor (beta chain) was recovered during a study of T cell repertoires in ileal Crohn's disease. Included were adult ileal or ileocolonic Crohn's patients indicated for ileocolonic resection. Germline values: CDR1 SGDLS, CDR2 YYNGEE. The CDR3 covers 13 residues. V dropped 4 bases and J dropped 4 bases, with 6 bases sitting between them. Some clones are missing from TCRdb's copy, which holds only in-frame ones; the method was immunoSEQ multiplex PCR. Of around 14,000 clones listed, about three quarters are singletons. This chain joins TRBV9 and TRBJ2-6; D remains ambiguous. Material: ileal tissue. The sequence was obtained from an adult with Crohn's disease. Here the CDR3 DNA reads TGTGCCAGCAGCTCTTTGGGGGCCAACGTCCTGACTTTC. Protein: CASSSLGANVLTF.